Below, 30 T cell receptor beta chains from the same sample are listed, as sequenced in a study of blood T cell repertoires in COVID-19. TCRdb's table, derived via immunoSEQ multiplex PCR, lists solely in-frame clones and lacks some. The repertoire holds hundreds of thousands of clones, with roughly nine tenths as singletons. What was sequenced was PBMCs or T cells enriched from blood (not recorded which). Receptor source: a man in his sixties who had recovered from COVID-19.

V usage is TRBV23-1 and J usage is TRBJ2-5; D perhaps matches TRBD2 (6 bases). TRBV23-1 is identified as an open reading frame with a role that is uncertain. The CDR3 has 14 amino acids. The V end lost 4 bases, the J end lost 5 bases, and 14 bases lay between the germline ends. CDR3 nucleotides: TGCGCCAGCAGTCGGAGGGTCCCGGTGGAGACCCAGTACTTC. It specifies CASSRRVPVETQYF.

This clone was seen a handful of times. The rearrangement uses TRBV18 and TRBJ2-7; a weak D match, TRBD1 (6 bases). CDR3 length: 16 residues. CDR1 is KGHSH, CDR2 LQKENI, per germline. Trimming left V 3 bases short and J 6 bases short, with 21 bases between. Here the CDR3 reads CASSPYSDGRGTEQYF. CDR3 in DNA: TGTGCCAGCTCACCGTACTCCGATGGCAGGGGAACCGAGCAGTACTTC.

This sequence joins TRBV7-3 and TRBJ2-1; D ambiguous. This CDR3 comprises 15 residues. V was trimmed by 2 bases and J by 5 bases, leaving 13 bases between them. Germline values: CDR1 SGHTA, CDR2 FQGTGA. The CDR3 sequence: CASSLAALQNNEQFF. DNA of the CDR3: TGTGCCAGCAGCTTAGCGGCCCTTCAAAACAATGAGCAGTTCTTC.

The chain couples TRBV29-1 to TRBJ1-1; D is undetermined. This CDR3 region has 13 residues. Between the trimmed V and J ends, which lost 7 bases and 4 bases, there was a span of 16 bases. CDR1 is SQVTM and CDR2 is ANQGSEA in the germline V gene. The DNA for the CDR3 is TGCAGCGCCGAGGTCCACACGGGCACTGAAGCTTTCTTT. As protein: CSAEVHTGTEAFF. The full variable domain, completed using reference TRBV29-1 and TRBJ1-1, is SAVISQKPSRDICQRGTSLTIQCQVDSQVTMMFWYRQQPGQSLTLIATANQGSEATYESGFVIDKFPISRPNLTFSTLTVSNMSPEDSSIYLCSAEVHTGTEAFFGQGTRLTVV.

Only one count was recorded for this clone. This sequence joins TRBV11-2 and TRBJ2-5; possibly TRBD2 for D (5 bases). The V gene's germline CDR1 is SGHAT and CDR2 FQNNGV. This CDR3 is 13 amino acids long. Deletions cut 3 bases from V and 3 bases from J, with 8 bases between. The CDR3 DNA sequence: TGTGCCAGCAGCTTGGCCGGGAAAGAGACCCAGTACTTC. Translated, it gives CASSLAGKETQYF.

The chain links TRBV9 to TRBJ2-7, with D tentatively TRBD1 (6 bases). The CDR3 sequence is 15 residues long. Germline assignment: CDR1 SGDLS and CDR2 YYNGEE. V was shortened by 0 bases and J by 4 bases, with 14 bases between the two germline ends. The CDR3 spells CASSVESGDSYEQYF. The DNA for the CDR3 is TGTGCCAGCAGCGTAGAGTCAGGGGATAGTTACGAGCAGTACTTC.

The rearrangement links TRBV19 to TRBJ1-1; D is ambiguous. The CDR3 has 15 residues. Germline V gene data show CDR1 as LNHDA and CDR2 as SQIVND (reference sequence). The V end was cut by 7 bases, the J end by 5 bases, with 20 bases between. CDR3 sequence: CASNHGRNELTEAFF. The CDR3 DNA follows: TGTGCCAGTAATCACGGGAGGAACGAACTGACTGAAGCTTTCTTT.

The CDR3 spells CASSYNFGSGSRSYEQYF. The CDR3 bases are TGTGCCAGCAGTTACAATTTTGGTAGCGGGAGTCGGTCCTACGAGCAGTACTTC. The chain is built from TRBV6-2 or TRBV6-3 and TRBJ2-7; TRBD2 matches at 9 bases. The germline V gene has CDR1 MNHEY and CDR2 SVGEGT. V lost 2 bases to trimming and J lost 1 base; unmatched junction nucleotides: 12. The CDR3 covers 18 residues.

The rearrangement links TRBV5-4 to TRBJ1-2, with D hard to call. The CDR3 covers 15 residues. CDR1 SGHNT and CDR2 YYREEE come from the germline V gene (reference sequence). Trimming pared 0 bases from V and 7 bases from J, leaving 16 bases between. CDR3 nucleotide sequence: TGTGCCAGCAGCTTGGGAGGAGTCGGAGGTGTTGGCTACACCTTC. This gives the protein CASSLGGVGGVGYTF. Combining the CDR3 with reference TRBV5-4 and TRBJ1-2 gives the whole variable domain ETGVTQSPTHLIKTRGQQVTLRCSSQSGHNTVSWYQQALGQGPQFIFQYYREEENGRGNFPPRFSGLQFPNYSSELNVNALELDDSALYLCASSLGGVGGVGYTFGSGTRLTVV.

Comment on this clone: A read error may account for a junction end that differs from germline. J is TRBJ2-7 and V is TRBV6-1; 10 bases are shared with TRBD1. Germline lookup yields CDR1 MNHNS and CDR2 SASEGT. The CDR3 has 14 amino acids. The CDR3 is CASSDMTGGTSRAF. For the CDR3, the DNA is TGTGCCAGCAGTGACATGACAGGGGGCACTTCACGAGCCTTC.

The V gene is TRBV5-8, the J gene TRBJ2-7, with D possibly being TRBD1 (7 bases). V was pared by 4 bases and J by 4 bases, with 18 bases between. The CDR3 contains 15 residues. Looked up from germline, CDR1 is SGHTS and CDR2 is YDEGEE. CDR3 protein: CASSLRGTEFYEQYF. The CDR3 bases are TGTGCCAGCAGCCTCCGCGGGACAGAATTTTACGAGCAGTACTTC.

V gene TRBV5-1 combines with J gene TRBJ1-1; 9 nucleotides agree with TRBD1. Looked up from germline, CDR1 is SGHRS and CDR2 is YFSETQ. The ends lost 4 bases at V and 0 bases at J; junction bases unmatched: 13. The CDR3 totals 18 residues. The CDR3 DNA reads as TGCGCCAGCAGCCCAGACCCCGGGACAGGGAGCATGAACACTGAAGCTTTCTTT. Translating it yields CASSPDPGTGSMNTEAFF.

This clone was observed a few times. V and J are TRBV21-1 and TRBJ2-7; TRBD1 reflects the table's D call only, with no check against the DNA. TRBV21-1 is described as a pseudogene. The CDR3 is 19 amino acids. Here the CDR3 DNA reads TGTGCCAGCAGCAAAGTGTCCGGGACAGGGAGGACAAGCTCCTACGAGCAGTACTTC. Translation: CASSKVSGTGRTSSYEQYF.

The gene calls are TRBV18 and TRBJ1-1; D remains ambiguous. The CDR3 is 13 residues long. V shed 4 bases and J shed 5 bases, with 11 bases lying between them. Germline V gene lookup returns CDR1 KGHSH and CDR2 LQKENI. CDR3 nucleotides: TGTGCCAGCTCACTCGAAGAGTATACTGAAGCTTTCTTT. Amino acids: CASSLEEYTEAFF.

The V and J genes are TRBV7-3 and TRBJ2-3; TRBD1 matches at 7 bases. V lost 2 bases and J lost 4; bases outside the gene matches: 3. CDR1 SGHTA and CDR2 FQGTGA come from the germline V gene. CDR3 size: 14 residues. CDR3 DNA sequence: TGTGCCAGCAGCTTACTAGGGGGCGCAGATACGCAGTATTTT. Protein: CASSLLGGADTQYF.

J is TRBJ2-2 and V is TRBV7-9; 8 nucleotides line up with TRBD1. Germline CDR1 reads SEHNR; CDR2 reads FQNEAQ (reference sequence). Trimming took 5 bases from V and 13 from J; bases not matched to a gene: 18. The CDR3 covers 16 residues. Here the CDR3 reads CASSPGTGGNAGWLFF. CDR3 coding DNA: TGTGCCAGCAGCCCGGGAACAGGGGGAAACGCGGGTTGGCTGTTTTTT.

The genes are TRBV3-1 (or the pseudogene TRBV3-2) and TRBJ2-6, with D hard to call. Trimming cost V 4 bases and J 0 bases, with 13 bases left between them. The germline CDR1 and CDR2 sequences are LGHDT and YNNKEL (reference sequence). There are 17 residues in the CDR3. The CDR3 spells CASSPRPGPSGANVLTF. Written as DNA, the CDR3 is TGTGCCAGCAGCCCGCGGCCGGGTCCCTCTGGGGCCAACGTCCTGACTTTC.

The rearrangement links TRBV29-1 to TRBJ1-4; TRBD1 matches at 9 bases. With 7 bases clipped from V and 10 bases from J, the junction kept 16 bases outside the gene matches. Per germline, CDR1 SQVTM and CDR2 ANQGSEA. This CDR3 has 15 amino acids. This CDR3 reads CSATGVGQGFAKLFF. CDR3 DNA sequence: TGCAGCGCTACCGGGGTGGGACAGGGCTTTGCAAAACTGTTTTTT.

This clone appeared a single time. The gene calls are TRBV19 and TRBJ1-4; TRBD1 matches 10 bases. Unmatched junction bases numbered 4, after V lost 5 bases and J lost 7 bases. The CDR3 has 14 amino acids. Germline CDR1 reads LNHDA; CDR2 reads SQIVND (reference sequence). This CDR3 is CASSLTGGSEKLFF. The CDR3 region has the DNA TGTGCCAGTAGTTTGACAGGGGGCTCTGAAAAACTGTTTTTT.

The chain employs TRBV5-1 and TRBJ1-4; D not certain. CDR1 is SGHRS and CDR2 is YFSETQ in the germline V gene. The V end lost 2 bases, the J end lost 4 bases, and 6 bases lay between the germline ends. CDR3 length equals 13 residues. The CDR3 sequence: CASSFGVNEKLFF. The DNA for the CDR3 is TGCGCCAGCAGCTTCGGGGTTAATGAAAAACTGTTTTTT.

The chain joins TRBV15 to TRBJ2-1; D gene uncertain. The CDR3 has 13 amino acids. Trimming shortened V by 5 bases and J by 0 bases, and 5 bases separated the two germline ends. Germline V gives CDR1 LNHNV, CDR2 YYDKDF (reference sequence). CDR3 residues: CATSLFSYNEQFF. The CDR3 DNA follows: TGTGCCACCAGCTTATTCTCCTACAATGAGCAGTTCTTC.

A word on this clone: Other DNA sequences of this sample code for an identical CDR3. The rearrangement joins TRBV7-9 to TRBJ2-7; D possibly corresponds to TRBD1 (6 bases). The CDR3 runs to 13 residues. Per the germline V gene, CDR1 is SEHNR and CDR2 is FQNEAQ (reference sequence). Trimming removed 0 bases at V and 7 bases at J, with 10 bases between. CDR3 sequence: CASSLAGGGEQYF. The CDR3 DNA is TGTGCCAGCAGCTTAGCTGGGGGCGGTGAGCAGTACTTC.

This clone has more than one count but fewer than ten. V and J are TRBV5-1 and TRBJ2-7, with TRBD1 as a possible D gene (6 bases). The CDR3 runs to 14 residues. Germline V lookup: CDR1 SGHRS, CDR2 YFSETQ. The ends were cut back, 1 base at V and 3 bases at J, with 11 bases in the middle. The CDR3 protein is CASSLRGDIYEQYF. The CDR3 coding sequence is TGCGCCAGCAGCTTGAGAGGGGACATCTACGAGCAGTACTTC.

The chain links TRBV5-1 to TRBJ2-3, with D possibly being TRBD2 (5 bases). The germline V gene encodes CDR1 SGHRS and CDR2 YFSETQ. Trimming removed 2 bases from V and 5 bases from J, with 9 bases in between. This CDR3 has 13 amino acids. The CDR3, as DNA: TGCGCCAGCAGCTTCCGGGAACTAGATACGCAGTATTTT. Translated, it gives CASSFRELDTQYF.

The gene calls are TRBV3-1 (or the pseudogene TRBV3-2) and TRBJ1-1; no definite D call. Germline CDR1 LGHDT, CDR2 YNNKEL (reference sequence). Trimming stripped 0 bases from V and 1 base from J, with 15 bases between. This CDR3 has 17 residues. In DNA, the CDR3 is TGTGCCAGCAGCCAAGATCAGTCGGGAGGTACGAACACTGAAGCTTTCTTT. As protein: CASSQDQSGGTNTEAFF.

V usage is TRBV7-2 and J usage is TRBJ1-3; D is undetermined. The CDR3 spans 15 residues. Trimming pared 2 bases from V and 2 bases from J, leaving 10 bases between. From germline, CDR1 is SGHTA and CDR2 FQGNSA. Here the CDR3 reads CASSLLARTGNTIYF. DNA for the CDR3: TGTGCCAGCAGCTTACTAGCCAGGACTGGAAACACCATATATTTT.

This clone was seen only a few times. J is TRBJ1-1 and V is TRBV28; tentatively, D is TRBD1 (5 bases). The germline V and J ends were trimmed by 6 bases and 1 base, with 12 bases remaining between them. The CDR3 is made up of 14 amino acids. Germline V gene data show CDR1 as MDHEN and CDR2 as SYDVKM. The CDR3 nucleotides read TGTGCCAGCAGGCGGACACCTTCGAACACTGAAGCTTTCTTT. Protein: CASRRTPSNTEAFF.

The chain uses TRBV19 and TRBJ1-1, with a tentative D call TRBD1 (6 bases). Germline V lookup: CDR1 LNHDA, CDR2 SQIVND (reference sequence). The CDR3 contains 14 residues. The germline V and J ends were trimmed by 2 bases and 4 bases, with 11 bases remaining between them. This CDR3 is CASSIQYRATEAFF. CDR3 DNA sequence: TGTGCCAGTAGTATACAGTACAGGGCCACTGAAGCTTTCTTT.

To note about this clone: Other DNA sequences in this sample translate to the same CDR3. V usage is TRBV19 and J usage is TRBJ1-5, with D possibly being TRBD1 (6 bases). The V and J ends lost 2 bases and 4 bases respectively, with 9 bases between them. The CDR3 sequence is 14 residues long. The V gene's germline CDR1 is LNHDA and CDR2 SQIVND (reference sequence). The CDR3 is CASSIRDTNQPQHF. The CDR3 DNA sequence: TGTGCCAGTAGTATACGGGACACAAATCAGCCCCAGCATTTT.

This clone was observed a single time. The chain employs TRBV5-5 and TRBJ2-1; TRBD2 matches at 7 bases. The CDR3 covers 16 residues. Germline CDR1 SGHKS, CDR2 YYEKEE (reference sequence). With 4 bases clipped from V and 9 bases from J, the junction kept 16 bases outside the gene matches. The CDR3 nucleotides read TGTGCCAGCAGCCTCAGCCCCCGACCCGTAGCGGGTGAGCAGTTCTTC. Translating it yields CASSLSPRPVAGEQFF.